Listed below are T cell receptor beta chains from one sample, sequenced in a study of blood T cell repertoires in COVID-19. This table comes from immunoSEQ multiplex PCR, and its TCRdb copy is limited to in-frame clones, with some not included. The table lists approximately 150,000 clones, around 90% of them singletons, with roughly 4% in the top ten. The sample taken for sequencing was PBMCs or T cells enriched from blood (not recorded which). These receptors came from a woman aged 40 to 49 who had been exposed to COVID-19. Both conserved end residues are part of each CDR3.

TRBV5-1 | CASSLKQGSNSPLHF
TRBV9 | CASGPGGNEQFF
TRBV6-2/TRBV6-3 | CASSFDWTGDGQPQHF
TRBV5-6 | CASSIGLAGGPLNEQFF
TRBV6-1 | CASSEFGGGQPQHF
TRBV19 | CASRASTGMNQPQHF
TRBV2 | CASKLTGLAGHEQYF
TRBV7-6 | CASSASGLGSYEQYF
TRBV5-1 | CASSKDRGISPLHF
TRBV5-1 | CASSLRLRGRTEAFF
TRBV11-2 | CASSLDRAGNTIYF
TRBV29-1 | CSVDEGAGNSPLHF
TRBV29-1 | CSVGTAGNTIYF
TRBV20-1 | CSASGSGGVTDTQYF
TRBV7-9 | CASSLAGAQPQHF
TRBV19 | CASSVLAGGTSTDTQYF